This T cell receptor (beta chain) originates from a study of blood T cell repertoires in COVID-19 (dated by TCRdb to about 2020). With respect to the entire study: Collaborator samples came from the United States, Italy and Spain and covered acute and convalescent phases of COVID-19. The material from the prospective study consisted of cDNA or gDNA derived from T cells, B-cell-depleted T cells, or PBMCs. The repertoires were released in a freely available public database meant as a resource for research on the immune response to SARS-CoV-2. Samples were obtained from the ongoing ImmuneRACE study (first 160 participants) and from about 1,300 subjects provided by 6 global collaborators. Sample metadata almost always included a de-identified subject ID, COVID-19 status, age in years and sex. Where HLA class I and class II types were available, the types were taken from metadata supplied by the sample provider, not from assay-based typing. Deeply sampled blood TCRbeta repertoires from subjects exposed to, actively infected with, or recovered from COVID-19 were included in the dataset. General study outcomes and caveats: Clinical and demographic metadata were provided uncurated, with the amount varying by source and participant.

In the case of this clone: Its binding antigen is unknown. Per-base quality was not reported, and no clone a single base away is much larger than it.

The CDR3 sequence holds 13 residues, the cysteine and phenylalanine included. The only DNA kept is the CDR3, 39 bases in frame from the first base. CDR1 and CDR2, per the germline V gene (reference sequence), are SEHNR and FQNEAQ. V gives up 4 bases and J gives up 10 bases, and the segment between their germline ends measures 11 bases. The immunoSEQ Assay, a bias-controlled multiplex PCR, was used to amplify TCRbeta CDR3 regions from genomic DNA. Per the authors' processing: Within the assay, amplification of reference gene primers was used to estimate how many nucleated cells each sample contained. To quantify the absolute abundance of each unique TCRbeta CDR3 rearrangement, sequence reads were collapsed and filtered. For each sample, productive Simpson clonality was calculated as the square root of Simpson's diversity index over productive rearrangements. Here the immuneACCESS table is served through TCRdb, limited to in-frame sequences with V and J called. Missing clones are a known gap in these copies; in checked studies unresolved V genes cover under half, and the rest lacks a known reason. That table furnishes V, J and clone size, whereas the DNA furnished D and trimming. This sample holds over 150,000 clones; around 83% were observed only once. The ten largest clones add up to around 6.2% of the sample.

Enrolling through a virtual design, the prospective study's participants ranged in age from roughly 18 to 89 years and lived across 24 United States geographic areas. In the prospective study, participants were assigned to cohorts based on the clinical history participants reported in a screening survey and a study questionnaire. Recovered participants in ImmuneRACE Cohort 3 were defined as having two consecutive negative NP/OP PCR tests, clearance from a healthcare professional, or resolution of symptoms. In the prospective study, mobile phlebotomists collected whole blood, serum and a nasopharyngeal or oropharyngeal swab from each participant. Prospective study participants could optionally give additional blood draws and questionnaires over an approximately two-month period. Prospective study blood samples were shipped either frozen or at room temperature before DNA extraction.

The chain links TRBV7-9 with TRBJ1-6, and perhaps TRBD1 as D gene, on 5 matching bases. The receptor was isolated from a man aged 35-49 years who had recovered from COVID-19. The sample comprised PBMCs or T cells enriched from blood (not recorded which). The DNA is as follows: TGTGCCAGCAGCTCCGACAGCAAGTCACCCCTCCACTTT. It codes for CASSSDSKSPLHF. Outside the CDR3, residues come from the reference TRBV7-9 and TRBJ1-6 proteins, so the full variable domain is: DTGVSQNPRHKITKRGQNVTFRCDPISEHNRLYWYRQTLGQGPEFLTYFQNEAQLEKSRLLSDRFSAERPKGSFSTLEIQRTEQGDSAMYLCASSSDSKSPLHFGNGTRLTVT.